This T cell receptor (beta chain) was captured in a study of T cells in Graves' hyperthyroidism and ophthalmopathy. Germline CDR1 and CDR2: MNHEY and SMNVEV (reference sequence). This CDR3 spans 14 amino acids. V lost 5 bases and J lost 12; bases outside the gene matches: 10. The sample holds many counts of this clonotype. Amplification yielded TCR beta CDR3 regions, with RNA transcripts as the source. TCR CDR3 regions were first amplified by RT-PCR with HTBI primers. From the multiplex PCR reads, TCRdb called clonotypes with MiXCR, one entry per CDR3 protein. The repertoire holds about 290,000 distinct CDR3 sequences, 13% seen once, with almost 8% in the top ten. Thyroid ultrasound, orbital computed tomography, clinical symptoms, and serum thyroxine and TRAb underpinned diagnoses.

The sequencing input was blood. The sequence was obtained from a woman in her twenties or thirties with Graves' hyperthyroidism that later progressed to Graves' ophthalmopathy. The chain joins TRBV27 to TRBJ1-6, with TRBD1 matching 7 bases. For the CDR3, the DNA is TGTGCCAGCAGTCCGACAGGGAGGGGCATACCCCTCCACTTT. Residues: CASSPTGRGIPLHF.